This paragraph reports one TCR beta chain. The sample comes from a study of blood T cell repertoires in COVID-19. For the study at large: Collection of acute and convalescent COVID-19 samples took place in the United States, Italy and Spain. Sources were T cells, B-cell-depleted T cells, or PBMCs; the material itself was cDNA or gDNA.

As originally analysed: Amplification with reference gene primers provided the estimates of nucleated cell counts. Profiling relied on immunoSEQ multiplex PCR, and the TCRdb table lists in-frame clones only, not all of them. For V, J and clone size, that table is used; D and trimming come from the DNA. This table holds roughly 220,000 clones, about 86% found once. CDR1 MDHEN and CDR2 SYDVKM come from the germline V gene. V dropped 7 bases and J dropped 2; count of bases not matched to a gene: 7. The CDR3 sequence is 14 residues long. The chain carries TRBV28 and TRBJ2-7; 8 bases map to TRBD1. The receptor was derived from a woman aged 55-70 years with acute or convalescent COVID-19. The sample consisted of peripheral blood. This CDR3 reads CASTDQGAAYEQYF. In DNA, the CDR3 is TGTGCCAGCACAGACCAGGGGGCAGCCTACGAGCAGTACTTC. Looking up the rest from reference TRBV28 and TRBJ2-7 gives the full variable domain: DVKVTQSSRYLVKRTGEKVFLECVQDMDHENMFWYRQDPGLGLRLIYFSYDVKMKEKGDIPEGYSVSREKKERFSLILESASTNQTSMYLCASTDQGAAYEQYFGPGTRLTVT.